This TCR beta chain originates from a study of shared clonotypes between healthy human individuals. The length of the CDR3 is 16 residues. Between the trimmed V and J ends, which lost 4 bases and 2 bases, there was a span of 15 bases. Germline lookup yields CDR1 SGHDT and CDR2 YYEEEE. A note on this clone: Antigen specificity is unknown.

Several immunoSEQ plates held equal portions of the genomic DNA taken from each subset. Clones were sequenced by immunoSEQ multiplex PCR, and TCRdb holds only the in-frame ones, with some missing. The sample has about 490,000 clones, 65% to 80% seen once. Study-level points and caveats: Investigators collected only blood, and repertoires in tissues likely differ.

The sample taken for sequencing was PBMCs. The clonotype originates from a woman between 40 and 55 years old in good health. Some clones in this sample may be carry-over from other donors' samples. The gene calls are TRBV5-6 and TRBJ2-2; D is perhaps TRBD1 or TRBD2 (6 bases each). The CDR3 sequence is CASSRGLAANTGELFF. Written as DNA, the CDR3 is TGTGCCAGCAGCCGGGGGCTAGCAGCCAACACCGGGGAGCTGTTTTTT.